Only a few counts were recorded for the clone carrying this TCR beta chain. As yet, its antigen is unknown. Unmatched junction bases numbered 7, after V lost 4 bases and J lost 2 bases. Looked up from germline, CDR1 is SQVTM and CDR2 is ANQGSEA. The CDR3 runs to 15 residues. The sample belongs to a study of response to subunit inactivated influenza vaccine. TCRdb ran MiXCR on the RT-PCR reads and lists one entry per CDR3 protein. The sample has 450,000 to 550,000 distinct CDR3 sequences, less than 30% seen once. Study conclusions and caveats: Authors suggested seasonal influenza vaccinations each recruit few new T cells.

The rearrangement links TRBV29-1 to TRBJ2-5; 10 nucleotides agree with TRBD2. The TCR was taken from a man between 50 and 59 years old who received an inactivated influenza vaccine. This specimen consisted of CD4+ T cells sorted from PBMCs, obtained more than 4 days after vaccination. The CDR3 DNA follows: TGCAGCGTTGGGTTTGGACTAGCGGTTCAAGAGACCCAGTACTTC. As protein: CSVGFGLAVQETQYF. Complete variable domain (other parts from reference TRBV29-1 and TRBJ2-5): SAVISQKPSRDICQRGTSLTIQCQVDSQVTMMFWYRQQPGQSLTLIATANQGSEATYESGFVIDKFPISRPNLTFSTLTVSNMSPEDSSIYLCSVGFGLAVQETQYFGPGTRLLVL.